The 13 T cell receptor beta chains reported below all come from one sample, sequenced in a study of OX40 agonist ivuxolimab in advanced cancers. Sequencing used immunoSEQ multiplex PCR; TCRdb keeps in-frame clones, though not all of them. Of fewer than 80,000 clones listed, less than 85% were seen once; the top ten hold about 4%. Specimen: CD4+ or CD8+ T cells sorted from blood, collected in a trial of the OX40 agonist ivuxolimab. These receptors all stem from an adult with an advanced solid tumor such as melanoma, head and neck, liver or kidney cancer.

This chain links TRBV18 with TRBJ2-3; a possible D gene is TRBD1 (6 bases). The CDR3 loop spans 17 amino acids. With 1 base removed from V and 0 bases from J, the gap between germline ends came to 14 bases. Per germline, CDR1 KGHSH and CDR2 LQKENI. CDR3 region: CASSPQRAGASTDTQYF. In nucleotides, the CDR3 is TGTGCCAGCTCACCACAACGGGCAGGGGCTAGCACAGATACGCAGTATTTT.

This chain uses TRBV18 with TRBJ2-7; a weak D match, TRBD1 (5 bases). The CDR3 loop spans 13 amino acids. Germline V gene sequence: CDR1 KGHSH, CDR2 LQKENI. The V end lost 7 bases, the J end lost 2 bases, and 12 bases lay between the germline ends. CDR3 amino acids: CASLEGVTYEQYF. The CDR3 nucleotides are TGTGCCAGCTTAGAAGGGGTCACCTACGAGCAGTACTTC. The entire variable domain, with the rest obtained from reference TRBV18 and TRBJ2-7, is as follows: NAGVMQNPRHLVRRRGQEARLRCSPMKGHSHVYWYRQLPEEGLKFMVYLQKENIIDESGMPKERFSAEFPKEGPSILRIQQVVRGDSAAYFCASLEGVTYEQYFGPGTRLTVT.

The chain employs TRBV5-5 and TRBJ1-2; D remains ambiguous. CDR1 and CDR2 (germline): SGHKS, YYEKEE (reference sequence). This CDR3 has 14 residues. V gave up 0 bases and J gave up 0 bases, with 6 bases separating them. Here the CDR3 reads CASSLVGTNYGYTF. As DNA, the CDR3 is TGTGCCAGCAGCTTGGTTGGGACTAACTATGGCTACACCTTC.

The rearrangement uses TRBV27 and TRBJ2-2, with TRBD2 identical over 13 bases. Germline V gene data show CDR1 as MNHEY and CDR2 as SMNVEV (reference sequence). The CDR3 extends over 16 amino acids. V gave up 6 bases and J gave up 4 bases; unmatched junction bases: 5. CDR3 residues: CASSSGLAGATGELFF. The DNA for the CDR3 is TGTGCCAGCAGCTCAGGACTAGCGGGGGCCACCGGGGAGCTGTTTTTT.

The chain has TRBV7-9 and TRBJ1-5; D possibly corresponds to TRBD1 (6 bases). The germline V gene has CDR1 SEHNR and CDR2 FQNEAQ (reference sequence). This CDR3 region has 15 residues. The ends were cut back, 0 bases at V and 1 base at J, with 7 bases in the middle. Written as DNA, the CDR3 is TGTGCCAGCAGCTTAGCGGGGGGCAGCAATCAGCCCCAGCATTTT. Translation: CASSLAGGSNQPQHF.

The CDR3 protein is CASRLQGYGNTIYF. The CDR3 bases are TGTGCCAGCAGACTACAGGGTTATGGAAACACCATATATTTT. V gene TRBV6-5 combines with J gene TRBJ1-3; perhaps TRBD1 as D (6 bases). V was pared by 6 bases and J by 3 bases, with 12 bases between. The germline V gene encodes CDR1 MNHEY and CDR2 SVGAGI. The CDR3 contains 14 residues.

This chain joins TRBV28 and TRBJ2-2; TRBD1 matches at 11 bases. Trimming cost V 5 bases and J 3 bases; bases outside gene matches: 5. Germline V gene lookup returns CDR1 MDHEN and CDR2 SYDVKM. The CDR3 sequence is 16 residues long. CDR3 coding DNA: TGTGCCAGCAGTAGACCGGGACAGGGGGACACCGGGGAGCTGTTTTTT. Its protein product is CASSRPGQGDTGELFF.

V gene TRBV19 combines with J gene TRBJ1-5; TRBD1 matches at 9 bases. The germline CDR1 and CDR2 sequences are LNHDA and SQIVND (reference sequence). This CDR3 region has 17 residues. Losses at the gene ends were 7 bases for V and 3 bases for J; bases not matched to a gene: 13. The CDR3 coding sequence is TGTGCCAGTAACACCGGGACAGGGTCAGGGAACAATCAGCCCCAGCATTTT. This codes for CASNTGTGSGNNQPQHF.

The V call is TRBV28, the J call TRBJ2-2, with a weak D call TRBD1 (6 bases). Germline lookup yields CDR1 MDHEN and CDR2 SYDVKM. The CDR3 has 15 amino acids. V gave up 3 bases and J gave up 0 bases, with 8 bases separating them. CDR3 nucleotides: TGTGCCAGCAGTTTTGCAGGGGCGAACACCGGGGAGCTGTTTTTT. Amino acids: CASSFAGANTGELFF.

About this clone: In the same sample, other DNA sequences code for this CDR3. The CDR3, as DNA: TGTGCCAGCAGCTCACAGGGTAATGAAAAACTGTTTTTT. This codes for CASSSQGNEKLFF. The rearrangement uses TRBV7-2 and TRBJ1-4, with a tentative D call TRBD1 (6 bases). CDR1 is SGHTA and CDR2 is FQGNSA in the germline V gene. The length of the CDR3 is 13 residues. Trimming stripped 4 bases from V and 4 bases from J, with 7 bases between.

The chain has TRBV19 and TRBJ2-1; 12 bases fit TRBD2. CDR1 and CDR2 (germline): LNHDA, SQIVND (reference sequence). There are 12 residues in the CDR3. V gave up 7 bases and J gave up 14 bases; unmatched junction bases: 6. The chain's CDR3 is CASTSSGRAEFF. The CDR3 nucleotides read TGTGCCAGTACGTCTAGCGGGAGGGCCGAGTTCTTC.

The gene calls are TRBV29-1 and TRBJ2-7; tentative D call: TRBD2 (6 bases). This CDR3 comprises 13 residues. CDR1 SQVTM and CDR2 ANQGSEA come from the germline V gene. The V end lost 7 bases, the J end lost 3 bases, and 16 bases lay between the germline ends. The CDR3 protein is CSGRDSGVYEQYF. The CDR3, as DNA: TGCAGCGGCCGGGACTCCGGGGTCTACGAGCAGTACTTC.

Here the CDR3 DNA reads TGTGCCAGCAGCTCCTATAATTCACCCCTCCACTTT. Translating it yields CASSSYNSPLHF. The J gene is TRBJ1-6, the V gene TRBV11-2; no firm D call. Germline lookup yields CDR1 SGHAT and CDR2 FQNNGV. The CDR3 runs 12 residues. Trimming cost V 4 bases and J 2 bases, with 0 bases left between them.